The clone carrying this T cell receptor beta chain was counted a few times. J lost 4 bases, V lost 6 bases, and 9 bases had no gene match. Germline V gene data show CDR1 as MNHEY and CDR2 as SMNVEV (reference sequence). The CDR3 extends over 14 amino acids. The entry originates in a study of T cells after yellow fever vaccination. They built TCR cDNA with 5'RACE template switching, a step that put in a universal primer site and UMIs. TCRdb re-called the 5' RACE reads with MiXCR, one entry per CDR3 protein. The sample lists some 600,000 distinct CDR3 sequences; around a sixth were seen once. Source: PBMCs, taken roughly 5 days after the first yellow fever vaccination. The receptor was derived from a man between 18 and 35 years old who received the YFV17D yellow fever vaccine. The chain uses TRBV27 and TRBJ2-7, with 7 bases that match TRBD2. CDR3 sequence reads: CASSRVTSWYEQYF. The CDR3 coding sequence is TGTGCCAGCAGCCGGGTGACTAGCTGGTACGAGCAGTACTTC.